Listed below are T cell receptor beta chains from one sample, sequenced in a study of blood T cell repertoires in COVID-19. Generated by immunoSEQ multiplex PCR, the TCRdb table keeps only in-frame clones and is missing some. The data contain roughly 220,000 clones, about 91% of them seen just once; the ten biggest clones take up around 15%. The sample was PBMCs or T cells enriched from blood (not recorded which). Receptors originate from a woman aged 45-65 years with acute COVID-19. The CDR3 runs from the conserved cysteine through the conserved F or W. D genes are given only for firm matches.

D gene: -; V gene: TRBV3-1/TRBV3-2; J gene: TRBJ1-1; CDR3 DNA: TGTGCCAGCAGCAGACGACCCGAGGGGACTAAGAACACTGAAGCTTTCTTT; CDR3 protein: CASSRRPEGTKNTEAFF
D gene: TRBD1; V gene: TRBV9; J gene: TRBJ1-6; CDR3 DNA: TGTGCCAGCAGCCACGGGACAGCGAAAGGGTCACCCCTCCACTTT; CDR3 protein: CASSHGTAKGSPLHF
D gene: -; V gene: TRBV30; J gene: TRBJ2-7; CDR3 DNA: TGTGCCTGGAGTAGGAGGGCAGTTGGCGAGCAGTACTTC; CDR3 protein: CAWSRRAVGEQYF
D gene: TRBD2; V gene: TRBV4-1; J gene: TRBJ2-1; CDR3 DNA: TGCGCCAGCAGCCAGCCCGGGACTAGACGCAATGAGCAGTTCTTC; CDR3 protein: CASSQPGTRRNEQFF
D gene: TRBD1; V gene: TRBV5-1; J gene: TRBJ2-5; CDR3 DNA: TGCGCCAGCAGCTTGCCGCAGGGGGTTGGGGAGACCCAGTACTTC; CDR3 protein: CASSLPQGVGETQYF
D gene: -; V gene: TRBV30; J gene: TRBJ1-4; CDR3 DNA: TGTGCCTGGAGCAGGATCCGGGAAAAACTGTTTTTT; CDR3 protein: CAWSRIREKLFF
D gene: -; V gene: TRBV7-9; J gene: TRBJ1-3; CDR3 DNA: TGTGCCAGCAGCTTAGCGCAGGGAAACACCATATATTTT; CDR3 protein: CASSLAQGNTIYF
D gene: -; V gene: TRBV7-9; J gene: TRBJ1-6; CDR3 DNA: TGTGCCAGCAGCTCGCGCCAACCCTACAGGAATTCACCCCTCCACTTT; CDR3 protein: CASSSRQPYRNSPLHF
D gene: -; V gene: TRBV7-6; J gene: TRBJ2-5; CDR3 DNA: TGTGCCAGCAGCTTAGGACGTGGGGGCAGTTTGGAGACCCAGTACTTC; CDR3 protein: CASSLGRGGSLETQYF
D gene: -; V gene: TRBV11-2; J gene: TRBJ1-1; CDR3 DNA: TGTGCCAGCAGCCTAGAGGGAGCAAGTAGGGCTTTCTTT; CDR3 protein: CASSLEGASRAFF
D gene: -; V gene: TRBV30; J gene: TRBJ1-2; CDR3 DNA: TGTGCCTGGAGTGTATCGCAGATGTATGGCTACACCTTC; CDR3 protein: CAWSVSQMYGYTF
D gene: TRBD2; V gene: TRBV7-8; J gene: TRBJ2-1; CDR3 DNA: TGTGCCAGCAGCTTAGGCCGACTAGCGGGAGTTAATGAGCAGTTCTTC; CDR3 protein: CASSLGRLAGVNEQFF
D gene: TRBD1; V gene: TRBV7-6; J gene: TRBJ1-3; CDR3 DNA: TGTGCCAGCAGCCTCGGGACAGGGGGCCCTGGAAACACCATATATTTT; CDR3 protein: CASSLGTGGPGNTIYF
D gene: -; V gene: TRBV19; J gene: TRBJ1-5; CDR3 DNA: TGTGCCAGTGGGGGGCGGGGGGCGGTCAATCAGCCCCAGCATTTT; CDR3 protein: CASGGRGAVNQPQHF
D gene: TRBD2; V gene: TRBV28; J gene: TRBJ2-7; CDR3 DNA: TGTGCCACCAGACTAGCAGAACTATACGAGCAGTACTTC; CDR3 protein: CATRLAELYEQYF